This T cell receptor (beta chain) was sequenced in a study of somatic mutations in cytotoxic T cells in rheumatoid arthritis. This clone was picked up one time. With 3 bases clipped from V and 5 bases from J, the junction kept 6 bases outside the gene matches. The germline V gene encodes CDR1 MRHNA and CDR2 SNTAGT. There are 15 residues in the CDR3. TCRdb keeps only in-frame clones here, not all; method: immunoSEQ multiplex PCR. The sample lists about 19,000 clones; roughly 87% were seen once. The TCR was taken from a woman aged 45-59 years in good health. The sample taken for sequencing was CD8+ T cells sorted from blood. V gene TRBV6-4 combines with J gene TRBJ2-1; 8 bases map to TRBD2. The chain's CDR3 is CASSESGGAHNEQFF. The CDR3 DNA is TGTGCCAGCAGTGAAAGCGGGGGCGCGCACAATGAGCAGTTCTTC.